The clone carrying this T cell receptor (beta chain) appeared a few times. What it recognizes is unknown. Compared with germline, one end of the junction differs, possibly owing to a read error. This sample was included in a study of tumor-infiltrating lymphocytes in primary liver carcinoma. On the study more broadly: Surgery removed the patients' primary liver carcinoma. Overall study findings and caveats: There was no comparison of CD4+ and CD8+ repertoires, as samples were bulk unsorted. Lesser overlap characterized tumor-adjacent and tumor-blood pairs relative to tumor region pairs. Blood had a significantly lower top-250-clone fraction than tumors did (p = 0.039).

Unsorted whole blood supplied the RNA, and germline DNA was extracted too. Synthesis of TCR beta cDNA was carried out from 450 to 650 ng total RNA with a constant-region primer. Slightly modified ARM-PCR served as the procedure for the TCR beta libraries. These libraries came from three rounds of nested multiplex PCR. Two initial PCR rounds of approximately 10 cycles each paired TRBV1-TRBV30 forward primers with a C-beta reverse primer. TCRdb fed the multiplex PCR reads into MiXCR, producing one record per CDR3 protein. Altogether just over 300,000 distinct CDR3 sequences are present, almost 60% being singletons, with the ten largest covering over 15%. The CDR3 runs to 13 residues. In germline, CDR1 is SGHNT, CDR2 YENEEA.

This receptor was taken from a woman under 40 with primary liver carcinoma and hepatitis B virus infection. The gene calls are TRBV11-3 and TRBJ2-1; D call uncertain. Input material: peripheral blood. For the CDR3, the DNA is TGTGCCAGTAGCTTAGTCCCAGACCCCTTGTGGTTCTTC. Encoded protein: CASSLVPDPLWFF.